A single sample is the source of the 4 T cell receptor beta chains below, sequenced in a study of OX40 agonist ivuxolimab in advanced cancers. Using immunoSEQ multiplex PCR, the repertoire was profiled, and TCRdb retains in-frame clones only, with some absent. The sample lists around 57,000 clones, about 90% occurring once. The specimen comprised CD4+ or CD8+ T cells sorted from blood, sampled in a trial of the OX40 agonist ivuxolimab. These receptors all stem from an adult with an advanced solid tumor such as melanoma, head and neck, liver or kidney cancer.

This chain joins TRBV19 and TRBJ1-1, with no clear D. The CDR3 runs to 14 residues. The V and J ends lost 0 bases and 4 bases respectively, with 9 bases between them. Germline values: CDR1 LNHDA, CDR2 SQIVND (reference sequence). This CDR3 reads CASSIEPGITEAFF. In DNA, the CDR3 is TGTGCCAGTAGTATAGAGCCGGGTATCACTGAAGCTTTCTTT.

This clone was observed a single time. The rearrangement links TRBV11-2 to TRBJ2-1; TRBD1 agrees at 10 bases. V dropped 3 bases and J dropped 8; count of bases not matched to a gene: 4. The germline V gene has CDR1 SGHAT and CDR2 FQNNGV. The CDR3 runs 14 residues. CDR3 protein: CASSFGTGAHEQFF. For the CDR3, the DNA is TGTGCCAGCAGCTTCGGGACAGGGGCGCATGAGCAGTTCTTC.

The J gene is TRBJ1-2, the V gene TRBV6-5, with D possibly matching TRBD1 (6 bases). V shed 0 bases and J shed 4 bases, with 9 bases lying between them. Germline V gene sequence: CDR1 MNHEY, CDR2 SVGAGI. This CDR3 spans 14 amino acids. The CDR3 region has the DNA TGTGCCAGCAGTTACTCGGGGGGGCTCTATGGCTACACCTTC. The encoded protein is CASSYSGGLYGYTF.

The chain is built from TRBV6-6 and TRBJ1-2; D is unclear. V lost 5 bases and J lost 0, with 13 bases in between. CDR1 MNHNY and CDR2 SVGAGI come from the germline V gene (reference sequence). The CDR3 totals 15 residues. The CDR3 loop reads CASSALYTANYGYTF. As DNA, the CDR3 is TGTGCCAGCAGTGCACTGTACACAGCTAACTATGGCTACACCTTC.